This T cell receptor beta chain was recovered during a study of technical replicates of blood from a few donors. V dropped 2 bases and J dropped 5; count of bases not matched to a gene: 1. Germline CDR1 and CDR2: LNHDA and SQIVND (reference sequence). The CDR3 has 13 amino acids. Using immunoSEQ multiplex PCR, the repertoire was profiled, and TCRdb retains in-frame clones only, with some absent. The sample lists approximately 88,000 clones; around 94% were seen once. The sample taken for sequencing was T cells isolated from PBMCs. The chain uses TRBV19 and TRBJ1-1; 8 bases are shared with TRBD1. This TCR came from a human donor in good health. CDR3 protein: CASSIQGATEAFF. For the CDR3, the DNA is TGTGCCAGTAGTATACAGGGGGCAACTGAAGCTTTCTTT.